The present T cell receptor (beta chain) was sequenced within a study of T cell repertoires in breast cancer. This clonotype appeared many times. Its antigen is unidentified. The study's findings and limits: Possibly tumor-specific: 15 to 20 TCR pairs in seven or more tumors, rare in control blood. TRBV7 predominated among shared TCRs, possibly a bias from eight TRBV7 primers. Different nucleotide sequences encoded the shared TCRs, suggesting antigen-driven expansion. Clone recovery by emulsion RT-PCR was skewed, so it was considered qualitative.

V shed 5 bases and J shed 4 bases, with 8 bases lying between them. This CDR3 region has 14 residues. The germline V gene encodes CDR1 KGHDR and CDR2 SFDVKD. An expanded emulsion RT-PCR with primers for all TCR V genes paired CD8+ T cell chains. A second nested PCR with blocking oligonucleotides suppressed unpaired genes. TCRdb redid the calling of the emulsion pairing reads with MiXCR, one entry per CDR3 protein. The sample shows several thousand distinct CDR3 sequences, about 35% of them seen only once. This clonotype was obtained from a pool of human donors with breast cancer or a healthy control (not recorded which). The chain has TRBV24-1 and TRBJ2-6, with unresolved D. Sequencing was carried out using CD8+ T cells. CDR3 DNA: TGTGCCACCAGTGCAACGGAAGGGGCCAACGTCCTGACTTTC. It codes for CATSATEGANVLTF.